This T cell receptor beta chain was documented in a study of blood T cell repertoires in COVID-19. Overall study: T cells, B-cell-depleted T cells, or PBMCs supplied cDNA or gDNA.

This clone was observed a handful of times. Using immunoSEQ multiplex PCR, the repertoire was profiled, and TCRdb retains in-frame clones only, with some absent. The table has about 150,000 clones, roughly 80% seen once. The CDR3 is 14 residues long. Trimming stripped 6 bases from V and 0 bases from J, with 10 bases between. The germline gives CDR1 LNHDA, CDR2 SQIVND (reference sequence). Input material: peripheral blood. The V and J genes are TRBV19 and TRBJ2-3; possibly TRBD2 for D (5 bases). The receptor was isolated from an elderly man with acute or convalescent COVID-19. The DNA of the CDR3 is TGTGCCAGTAGCGGAGGTGTTAGCACAGATACGCAGTATTTT. Translating gives CASSGGVSTDTQYF.